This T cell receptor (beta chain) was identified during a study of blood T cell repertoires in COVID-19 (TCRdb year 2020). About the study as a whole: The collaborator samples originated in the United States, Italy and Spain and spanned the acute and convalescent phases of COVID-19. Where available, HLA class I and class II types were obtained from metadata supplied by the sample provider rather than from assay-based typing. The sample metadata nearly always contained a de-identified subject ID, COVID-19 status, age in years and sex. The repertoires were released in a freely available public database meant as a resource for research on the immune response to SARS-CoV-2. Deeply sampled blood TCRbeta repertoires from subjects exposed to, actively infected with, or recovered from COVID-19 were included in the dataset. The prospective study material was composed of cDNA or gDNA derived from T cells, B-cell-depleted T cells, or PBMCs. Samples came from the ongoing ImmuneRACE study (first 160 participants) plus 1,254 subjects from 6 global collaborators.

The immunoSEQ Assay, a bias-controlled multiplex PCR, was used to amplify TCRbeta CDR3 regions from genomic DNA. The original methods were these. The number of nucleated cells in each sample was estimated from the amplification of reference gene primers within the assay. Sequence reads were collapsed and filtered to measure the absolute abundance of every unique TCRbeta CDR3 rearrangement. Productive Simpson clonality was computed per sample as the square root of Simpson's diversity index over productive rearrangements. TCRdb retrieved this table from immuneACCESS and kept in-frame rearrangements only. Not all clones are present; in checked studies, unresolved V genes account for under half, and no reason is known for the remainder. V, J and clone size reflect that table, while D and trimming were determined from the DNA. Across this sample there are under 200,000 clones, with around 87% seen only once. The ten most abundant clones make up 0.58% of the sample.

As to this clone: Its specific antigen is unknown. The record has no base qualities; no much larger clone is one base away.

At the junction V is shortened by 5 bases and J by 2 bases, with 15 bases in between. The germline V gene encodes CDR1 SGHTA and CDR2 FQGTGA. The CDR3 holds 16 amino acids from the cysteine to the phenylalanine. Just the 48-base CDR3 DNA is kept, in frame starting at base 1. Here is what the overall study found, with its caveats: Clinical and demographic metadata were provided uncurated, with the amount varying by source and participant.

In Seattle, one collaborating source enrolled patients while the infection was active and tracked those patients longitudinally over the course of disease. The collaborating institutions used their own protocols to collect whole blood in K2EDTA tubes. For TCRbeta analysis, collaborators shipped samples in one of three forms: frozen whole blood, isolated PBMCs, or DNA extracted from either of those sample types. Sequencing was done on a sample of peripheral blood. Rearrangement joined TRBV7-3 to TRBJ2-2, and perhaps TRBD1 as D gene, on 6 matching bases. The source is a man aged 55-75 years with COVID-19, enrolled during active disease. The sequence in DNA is TGTGCCAGCAGCGCCGCCGGGACACTTAACACCGGGGAGCTGTTTTTT. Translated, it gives CASSAAGTLNTGELFF.